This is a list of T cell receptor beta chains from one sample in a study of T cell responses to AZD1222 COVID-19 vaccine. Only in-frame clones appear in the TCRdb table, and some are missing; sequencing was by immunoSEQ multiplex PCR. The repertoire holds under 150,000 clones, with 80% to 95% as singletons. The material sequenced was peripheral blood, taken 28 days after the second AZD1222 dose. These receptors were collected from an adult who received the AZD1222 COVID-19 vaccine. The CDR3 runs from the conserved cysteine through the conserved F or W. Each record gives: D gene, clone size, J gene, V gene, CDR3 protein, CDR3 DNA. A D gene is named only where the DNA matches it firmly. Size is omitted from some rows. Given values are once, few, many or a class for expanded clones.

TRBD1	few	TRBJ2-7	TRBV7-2	CASSSTGTGRYEQYF	TGTGCCAGCAGCTCGACCGGGACAGGGCGGTACGAGCAGTACTTC
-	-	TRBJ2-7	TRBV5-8	CASSLNGIIYEQYF	TGTGCCAGCAGCTTGAACGGCATAATCTACGAGCAGTACTTC
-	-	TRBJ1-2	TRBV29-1	CSVEAGHGYTF	TGCAGCGTTGAGGCAGGGCATGGCTACACCTTC
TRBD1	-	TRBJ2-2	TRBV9	CASSVVAQPGQGNGELFF	TGTGCCAGCAGCGTAGTAGCACAACCGGGACAGGGTAACGGGGAGCTGTTTTTT
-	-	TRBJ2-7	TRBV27	CASSGQFERSYEQYF	TGTGCCAGCAGTGGACAGTTTGAGAGATCCTACGAGCAGTACTTC
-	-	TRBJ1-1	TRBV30	CAWSVSTEAFF	TGTGCCTGGAGTGTGAGCACTGAAGCTTTCTTT
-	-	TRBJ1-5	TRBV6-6	CASGGGYQPQHF	TGTGCCAGCGGCGGGGGTTATCAGCCCCAGCATTTT
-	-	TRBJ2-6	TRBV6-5	CASTLSGANVLTF	TGTGCCAGCACCCTCTCTGGGGCCAACGTCCTGACTTTC
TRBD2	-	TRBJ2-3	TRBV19	CASSGRGPGTDTQYF	TGTGCCAGTAGTGGGAGGGGACCCGGCACAGATACGCAGTATTTT
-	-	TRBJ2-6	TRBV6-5	CASTLLSGANVLTF	TGTGCCAGCACTCTTCTCTCTGGGGCCAACGTCCTGACTTTC
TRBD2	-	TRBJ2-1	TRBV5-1	CASSFAGGSYNEQFF	TGCGCCAGCAGCTTCGCGGGGGGCTCCTACAATGAGCAGTTCTTC
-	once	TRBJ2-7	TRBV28	CASSLGRRFPYEQYF	TGTGCCAGCAGTTTGGGCAGACGTTTCCCTTACGAGCAGTACTTC
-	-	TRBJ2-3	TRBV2	CASSEVTGIDTQYF	TGTGCCAGCAGTGAAGTAACAGGGATAGATACGCAGTATTTT
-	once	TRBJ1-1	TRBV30	CAWGDSRTEAFF	TGTGCCTGGGGAGACAGTCGCACTGAAGCTTTCTTT
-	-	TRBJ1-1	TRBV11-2	CASSFRGTEAFF	TGTGCCAGCAGCTTCAGAGGCACTGAAGCTTTCTTT
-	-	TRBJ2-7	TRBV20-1	CSAHRDYEQYF	TGCAGTGCTCACCGGGACTACGAGCAGTACTTC
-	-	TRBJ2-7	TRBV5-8	CASSLEYDYEQYF	TGTGCCAGCAGCTTAGAATATGACTACGAGCAGTACTTC